This T cell receptor (beta chain) was recorded in a study of shared clonotypes between healthy human individuals. Study as a whole: The donors, a couple of women and a few men, were aged 18 to 49. CD4 naive and CD4 memory each took three plates per donor, while CD8 naive took two and CD8 memory one. Study-level points and caveats: Generally, naive subsets (rather than memory subsets) showed larger estimated richness.

Only CD45RO-negative cells positively selected for CCR7 counted as naive CD8 cells, so terminally differentiated effector memory CD45RA+ cells were excluded. In the authors' workflow: ImmunoSEQ only sent back junction sequences with no quality scores, so filtering was done differently. Sequencing used immunoSEQ multiplex PCR; TCRdb keeps in-frame clones, though not all of them. V and J calls and clone size are as listed in that table; D and trimming were resolved from the DNA. This repertoire shows about 2.1 million clones, just over 90% found once; its top ten account for over 1.5%. With respect to this clone: Its antigen is not known.

This TCR was sampled from a man between 18 and 29 years old in good health. Some clones in this sample may be carry-over from other donors' samples. The specimen was naive CD8+ T cells from PBMCs.

The CDR3 nucleotides read TGTGCCAGCAGTTTGCTAGCGGGAGGGATCTCCTACAATGAGCAGTTCTTC. Amino acid sequence: CASSLLAGGISYNEQFF. The chain carries TRBV27 and TRBJ2-1; TRBD2 matches 12 bases. V gave up 3 bases and J gave up 0 bases; unmatched junction bases: 3. Germline assignment: CDR1 MNHEY and CDR2 SMNVEV (reference sequence). The CDR3 contains 17 residues.